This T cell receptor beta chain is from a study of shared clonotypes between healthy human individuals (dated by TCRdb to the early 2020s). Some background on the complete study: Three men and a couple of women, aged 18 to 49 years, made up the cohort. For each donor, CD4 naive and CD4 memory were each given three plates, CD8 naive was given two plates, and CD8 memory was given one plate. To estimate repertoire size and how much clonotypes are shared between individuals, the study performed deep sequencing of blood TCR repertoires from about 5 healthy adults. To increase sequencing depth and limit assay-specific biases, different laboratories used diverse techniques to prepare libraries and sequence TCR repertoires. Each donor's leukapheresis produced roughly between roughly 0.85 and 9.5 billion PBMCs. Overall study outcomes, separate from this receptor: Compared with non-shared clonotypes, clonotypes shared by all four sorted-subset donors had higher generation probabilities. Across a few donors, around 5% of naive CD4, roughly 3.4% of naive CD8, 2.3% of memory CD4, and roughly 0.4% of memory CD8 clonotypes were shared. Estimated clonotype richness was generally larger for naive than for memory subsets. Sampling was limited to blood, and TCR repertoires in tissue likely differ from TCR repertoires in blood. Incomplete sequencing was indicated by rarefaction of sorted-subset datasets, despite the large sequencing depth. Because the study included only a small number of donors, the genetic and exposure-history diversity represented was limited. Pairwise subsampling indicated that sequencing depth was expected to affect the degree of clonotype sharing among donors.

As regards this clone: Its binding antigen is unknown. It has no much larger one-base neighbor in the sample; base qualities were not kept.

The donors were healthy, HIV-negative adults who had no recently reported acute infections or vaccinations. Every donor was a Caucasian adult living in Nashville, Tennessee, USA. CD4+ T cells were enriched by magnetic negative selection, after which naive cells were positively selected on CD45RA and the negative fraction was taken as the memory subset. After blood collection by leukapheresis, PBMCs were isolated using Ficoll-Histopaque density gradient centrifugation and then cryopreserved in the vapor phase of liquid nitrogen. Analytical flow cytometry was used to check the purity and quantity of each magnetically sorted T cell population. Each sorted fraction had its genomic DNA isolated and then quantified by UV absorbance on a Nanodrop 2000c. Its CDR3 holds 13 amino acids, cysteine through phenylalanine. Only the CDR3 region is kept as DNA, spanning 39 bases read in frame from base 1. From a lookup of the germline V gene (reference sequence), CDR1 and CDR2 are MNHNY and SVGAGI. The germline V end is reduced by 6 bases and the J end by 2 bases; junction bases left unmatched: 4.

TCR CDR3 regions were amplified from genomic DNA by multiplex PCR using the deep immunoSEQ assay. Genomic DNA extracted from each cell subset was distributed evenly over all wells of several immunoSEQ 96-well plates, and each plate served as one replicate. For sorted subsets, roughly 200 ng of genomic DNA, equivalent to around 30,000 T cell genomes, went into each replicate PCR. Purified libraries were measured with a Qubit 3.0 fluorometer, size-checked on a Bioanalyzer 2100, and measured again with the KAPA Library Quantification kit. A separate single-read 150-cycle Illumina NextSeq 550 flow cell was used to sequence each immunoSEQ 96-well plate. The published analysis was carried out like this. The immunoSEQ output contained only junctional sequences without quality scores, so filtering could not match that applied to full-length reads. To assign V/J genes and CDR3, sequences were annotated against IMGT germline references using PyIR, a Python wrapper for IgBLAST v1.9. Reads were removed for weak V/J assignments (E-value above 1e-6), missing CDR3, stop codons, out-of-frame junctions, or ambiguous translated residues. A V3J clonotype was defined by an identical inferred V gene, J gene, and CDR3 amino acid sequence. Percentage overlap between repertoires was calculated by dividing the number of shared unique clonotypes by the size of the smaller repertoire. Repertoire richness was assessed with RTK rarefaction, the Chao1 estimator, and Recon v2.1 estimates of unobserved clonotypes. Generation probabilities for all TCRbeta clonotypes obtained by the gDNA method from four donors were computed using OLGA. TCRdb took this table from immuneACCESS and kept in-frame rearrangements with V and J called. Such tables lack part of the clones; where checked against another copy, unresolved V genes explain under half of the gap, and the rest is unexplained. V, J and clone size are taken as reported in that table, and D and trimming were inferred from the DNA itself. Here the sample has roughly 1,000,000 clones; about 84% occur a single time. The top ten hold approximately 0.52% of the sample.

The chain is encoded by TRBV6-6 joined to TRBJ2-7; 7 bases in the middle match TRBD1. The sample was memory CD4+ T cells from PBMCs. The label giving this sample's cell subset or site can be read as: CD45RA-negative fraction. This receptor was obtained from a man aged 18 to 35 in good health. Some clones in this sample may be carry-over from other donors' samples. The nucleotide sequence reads TGTGCCAGCAGCCAGGGGGATGCCTACGAGCAGTACTTC. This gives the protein CASSQGDAYEQYF.